Following are 29 T cell receptor gamma chains from one sample sequenced in a study of γδ T cells in repeated Plasmodium falciparum infection. With CATT, TCRdb re-called clones from the multiplex PCR reads. The sample yields some 14,000 gamma-chain clones, around 1.6% seen once. Gammadelta T cells were flow-sorted from PBMC into Vgamma9/Vdelta2+ and Vdelta2-negative populations for bulk analysis. Input material: gamma-delta T cells from blood. Receptor source: a pool of human donors (malaria-infected and uninfected, not separated).

This clone was counted between two and nine times. TCRdb's entry gives the protein of a much larger clone, which mismatches this DNA's translation at residue 8, likely from a read error; the protein reported here is translated from the DNA. The genes are TRGV9 and TRGJ1 or TRGJ2. The germline V gene has CDR1 GITISATS and CDR2 ISYDGTV (reference sequence). The CDR3 contains 11 residues. The junction had 8 bases not matched to a gene; V was cut back by 3 bases and J by 12 bases. CDR3 DNA sequence: TGTGCCTTGTGGGAGACCCCGGTGAAACTCTTT. Protein product: CALWETPVKLF.

This clone was counted ten times or more. A far bigger clonotype differs at one base, so this is likely a read error. The chain links TRGV5 to TRGJ1 or TRGJ2. Assignment of the J gene here rests on matching the DNA to germline, because TCRdb gives none. This CDR3 region has 13 residues. Germline V gives CDR1 VINAFY, CDR2 YDVSNSKD. The CDR3 is CATWDRPYYKKLF. In DNA, the CDR3 is TGTGCTACCTGGGACAGGCCTTATTATAAGAAACTCTTT.

This clone has only a few counts. The protein held in TCRdb is that of a much larger clone and does not match this DNA's translation at residue 9, likely because of a read error; the protein shown is translated from the DNA. The chain is built from TRGV4 and TRGJP2. TCRdb records no J gene; here it was assigned by comparing the DNA to germline. Germline lookup yields CDR1 EGSTGY and CDR2 YDSYTSSV. The V segment lost 0 bases and the J segment 16 bases; nucleotides outside the gene matches: 8. The CDR3 spans 12 residues. Here the CDR3 DNA reads TGTGCCACCTGGGATGGGCACGGGACCAAGACGTTT. This codes for CATWDGHGTKTF.

This clone came up a few times. A far larger clone lies a single base away; this is likely a read error. The same CDR3 also results from other DNA sequences found in this sample. The J gene has no call, while the V gene is TRGV4. This CDR3 has 13 amino acids. Germline V gene data show CDR1 as EGSTGY and CDR2 as YDSYTSSV. The CDR3 is CATWDPRSWIKTF. The CDR3 DNA follows: TGTGCCACCTGGGATCCTAGGAGTTGGATCAAGACGTTC.

A remark on this clone: The protein TCRdb gives is from a much larger clone and does not agree with this DNA's translation at residue 7, likely a read error; the protein shown here comes from the DNA. This rearrangement joins TRGV9 to TRGJP. The J gene was missing in TCRdb and was found by matching the end of the DNA to germline. This CDR3 has 19 residues. The germline V gene encodes CDR1 GITISATS and CDR2 ISYDGTV (reference sequence). The trim removed 0 bases at V and 4 bases at J, leaving 9 bases unmatched. The DNA for the CDR3 is TGTGCCTTGTGGGAGGTGTATCGCCCTCAAGAGTTGGGCAAAAAAATCAAGGTATTT. Its protein is CALWEVYRPQELGKKIKVF.

This clone was picked up a small number of times. This DNA's translation and the protein TCRdb lists, from a much larger clone, do not match at residue 6, likely due to a read error; the protein shown is translated from the DNA. CDR3 residues: CATWLPSSNYYKKLF. The CDR3 nucleotides read TGTGCCACCTGGCTCCCGTCGTCGAATTATTATAAGAAACTCTTT. V is TRGV5 and J is TRGJ1 or TRGJ2. The J gene, missing from TCRdb, was assigned here through DNA to germline matching. The junction had 11 bases not matched to a gene; V was cut back by 6 bases and J by 0 bases. This CDR3 is built from 15 residues. Germline CDR1 and CDR2: VINAFY and YDVSNSKD.

Of note for this clone: The TCRdb protein, from a much larger clone, departs from this DNA's translation at residue 10, likely by read error; the protein shown derives from the DNA. The gene calls are TRGV9 and TRGJ1 or TRGJ2. TCRdb gives no J gene; it was assigned here by matching the DNA to germline. The CDR3 length is 13 residues. Germline V gene sequence: CDR1 GITISATS, CDR2 ISYDGTV (reference sequence). CDR3 protein: CALWEGGYYRKLF. DNA of the CDR3: TGTGCCTTGTGGGAGGGTGGTTATTATAGGAAACTCTTT.

This clone was seen more than once but under ten times. The amino acid sequence in TCRdb belongs to a much larger clone and departs from this DNA's translation at residue 12, likely a sequencing read error; the sequence shown is translated from the DNA. The genes are TRGV9 and TRGJP. TCRdb gives no J gene; it was assigned here by matching the DNA to germline. The CDR3 has 17 residues. CDR1 is GITISATS and CDR2 is ISYDGTV in the germline V gene (reference sequence). CDR3 protein: CALWEGDRELGEKIKVF. CDR3 nucleotide sequence: TGTGCCTTGTGGGAGGGGGATCGAGAGTTGGGCGAAAAAATCAAGGTATTT.

This clone has just a few counts. The protein TCRdb gives is from a much larger clone and does not agree with this DNA's translation at residue 7, likely a read error; the protein shown here comes from the DNA. This chain uses TRGV9 with TRGJ1 or TRGJ2. The J gene is not listed in TCRdb, so it was assigned here from a DNA match to germline. Trimming removed 9 bases from V and 12 bases from J; junction bases left unmatched: 11. This CDR3 is built from 10 residues. In germline, CDR1 is GITISATS, CDR2 ISYDGTV (reference sequence). CDR3 nucleotide sequence: TGTGCCTTGGAGGTTCGGAGGAAACTCTTT. It is translated as CALEVRRKLF.

This clone came up many times. This DNA's translation differs at residue 8 from TCRdb's protein, which comes from a much larger clone; a read error is likely, and the protein shown is translated from the DNA. The chain uses TRGV9 and TRGJ1 or TRGJ2. The CDR3 totals 12 residues. The germline V gene has CDR1 GITISATS and CDR2 ISYDGTV (reference sequence). Trimming removed 0 bases from V and 8 bases from J; junction bases left unmatched: 4. The DNA for the CDR3 is TGTGCCTTGTGGGAGGTGCGCCATAAGAAACTCTTT. It specifies CALWEVRHKKLF.

This clone has ten or more counts. For this DNA, TCRdb reports the protein of a much larger clone, which diverges at residue 3, most likely from a read error; the protein presented here is translated directly from the DNA. This chain links TRGV9 with TRGJ1 or TRGJ2. Germline CDR1 GITISATS, CDR2 ISYDGTV (reference sequence). CDR3 length equals 11 residues. The DNA of the CDR3 is TGTGCCTCGTGGTGGCTCCGTAGGAAACTCTTT. Translating it yields CASWWLRRKLF.

This clone was counted only a few times. TCRdb shows a much larger clone's protein in place of this DNA's translation, and the two differ at residue 6, likely through a read error; the protein shown is translated from the DNA. The J gene is TRGJP, the V gene TRGV3. No J gene is reported in TCRdb; it was inferred here by comparing the DNA with germline. Unmatched junction bases numbered 8, after V lost 3 bases and J lost 3 bases. Germline assignment: CDR1 VTNTFY and CDR2 YDVSTARD (reference sequence). The CDR3 loop spans 18 amino acids. The DNA for the CDR3 is TGTGCCACCTGGGACGCGTCAACGCAAGAGTTGGGCAAAAAAATCAAGGTATTT. Residues: CATWDASTQELGKKIKVF.

This clone was picked up a small number of times. The translation of this DNA and the TCRdb protein of a much larger clone differ at residue 3, probably owing to a read error; the protein shown here is translated from the DNA. The chain carries TRGV9 and TRGJ1 or TRGJ2. As TCRdb names no J gene, one was assigned here on the basis of a DNA match to germline. The CDR3 loop spans 12 amino acids. Germline lookup yields CDR1 GITISATS and CDR2 ISYDGTV (reference sequence). CDR3 nucleotides: TGTGCCTCGTGGGAGGTAAAGAATAAGAAACTCTTT. Translated: CASWEVKNKKLF.

In regard to this clone: The protein recorded in TCRdb matches a much larger clone and deviates from this DNA's translation at residue 8, suggesting a read error; the protein here is obtained by translating the DNA. There is no J gene call, but TRGV2 is given as the V gene. Germline CDR1 EGSNGY, CDR2 YDSYNSKV. The CDR3 length is 11 residues. The CDR3 region has the DNA TGTGCCACCTGGGACGGGCAAAAGATGACGTTT. Residues: CATWDGQKMTF.

In its sample, this clone was seen many times. The chain carries TRGV9 and TRGJP. The CDR3 has 16 amino acids. The germline V gene has CDR1 GITISATS and CDR2 ISYDGTV (reference sequence). The V gene end was trimmed by 5 bases and the J gene end by 6 bases; junction bases not matched to a gene: 7. The CDR3 loop reads CALWAKVELGKKIKVF. The CDR3 DNA sequence: TGTGCCTTGTGGGCAAAGGTAGAGTTGGGCAAAAAAATCAAGGTATTT.

This clone was recorded at least ten times. One end of the junction varies from germline; a read error may be responsible. The chain is built from TRGV9 and TRGJP2. The CDR3 spans 13 residues. Per the germline V gene, CDR1 is GITISATS and CDR2 is ISYDGTV (reference sequence). CDR3 loop: CALREGSDWIKTF. The CDR3 DNA sequence: TGTGCCTTGCGGGAGGGGAGTGATTGGATCAAGACGTTT.

There are a few counts of this clone. The protein that TCRdb holds for this DNA derives from a much larger clone and differs from the translated DNA at residue 8, which likely indicates a read error; the protein shown here is translated from the DNA. The chain employs TRGV9 and TRGJ1 or TRGJ2. The J gene, missing from TCRdb, was assigned here through DNA to germline matching. Germline CDR1 and CDR2: GITISATS and ISYDGTV (reference sequence). This CDR3 contains 11 residues. The ends lost 4 bases at V and 11 bases at J; junction bases unmatched: 8. The CDR3 DNA sequence: TGTGCCTTGTGGGACGCGTATGAGAAACTCTTT. Translated: CALWDAYEKLF.

This clone was found many times. For this DNA, TCRdb reports the protein of a much larger clone, which diverges at residue 5, most likely from a read error; the protein presented here is translated directly from the DNA. The V call is TRGV3, the J call TRGJ1 or TRGJ2. Germline loops: CDR1 VTNTFY, CDR2 YDVSTARD (reference sequence). The V and J ends lost 5 bases and 6 bases, in that order; junction bases with no gene match: 4. This CDR3 is built from 11 residues. Here the CDR3 reads CATWGGYKKLF. The DNA of the CDR3 is TGTGCCACCTGGGGCGGTTATAAGAAACTCTTT.

This clone came up many times. The protein in TCRdb stems from a much larger clone and differs at residue 15 from this DNA's translation, likely a read error; here the protein is translated from the DNA. This chain connects TRGV3 to TRGJ1 or TRGJ2. This CDR3 is 17 amino acids long. Germline loops: CDR1 VTNTFY, CDR2 YDVSTARD (reference sequence). The CDR3 DNA follows: TGTGCCACCTGGGACAGGCGAGGGCTGTTGGGATATTATAAGGAACTCTTT. This encodes CATWDRRGLLGYYKELF.

Many counts were recorded for this clone. A single base is all that separates this from a far larger clone, so a read error is likely. The sample holds other DNA sequences that translate to the same CDR3. V usage is TRGV9 and J usage is TRGJ1 or TRGJ2. The CDR3 sequence is 11 residues long. In germline, CDR1 is GITISATS, CDR2 ISYDGTV (reference sequence). The CDR3 bases are TGTGCCTTGTGGGTCGGAGATAAGAAGCTCTTT. Protein product: CALWVGDKKLF.

This clone was recorded many times. A far larger clone is a single base away, which makes a read error likely. This CDR3 is also generated by other DNA sequences in the sample. The CDR3 region has the DNA TGTGCCTTGTGGCAGGTGAGCAGGCAAGAGTTGGGCAAAAAAATCAAGGTATTT. Amino acid sequence: CALWQVSRQELGKKIKVF. This chain joins TRGV9 and TRGJP. Germline lookup yields CDR1 GITISATS and CDR2 ISYDGTV (reference sequence). The CDR3 length is 18 residues.

The sample holds many counts of this clone. Translating this DNA gives a protein that differs at residue 9 from the TCRdb one, which belongs to a much larger clone; a read error is likely, and the protein shown is this translation. The chain employs TRGV4 and TRGJ1 or TRGJ2. Trimming at V came to 8 bases and at J to 0 bases, leaving 19 bases not matched to a gene. CDR3 length equals 17 residues. From germline, CDR1 is EGSTGY and CDR2 YDSYTSSV. The CDR3 coding sequence is TGTGCCACCTCGGAAGTGAGTAAGGGCGAGAATTATTATAAGAAACTCTTT. It encodes CATSEVSKGENYYKKLF.

The table lists this clone with a few counts. Translating this DNA gives a protein that differs at residue 3 from the TCRdb one, which belongs to a much larger clone; a read error is likely, and the protein shown is this translation. V usage is TRGV9 and J usage is TRGJ1 or TRGJ2. TCRdb leaves out the J gene; it was filled in here by matching the DNA to germline. Germline V CDR1 and CDR2: GITISATS, ISYDGTV (reference sequence). The CDR3 runs 16 residues. The CDR3 region is CAMWEARKFYYYKKLF. Here the CDR3 DNA reads TGTGCCATGTGGGAGGCCCGGAAGTTCTATTATTATAAGAAACTCTTT.

This clone has ten or more counts. TCRdb attributes to this sequence the protein of a much larger clone, which differs from the DNA translation at residue 12; a read error is likely, and the protein displayed is translated from the DNA. V usage is TRGV9 and J usage is TRGJP. As TCRdb names no J gene, one was assigned here on the basis of a DNA match to germline. Germline V lookup: CDR1 GITISATS, CDR2 ISYDGTV (reference sequence). The length of the CDR3 is 15 residues. The DNA of the CDR3 is TGTGCCTTGTGGAAGGGGGGGTTGGGCAAAAAAAGCAAGGTATTT. Residues: CALWKGGLGKKSKVF.

This clone was observed a handful of times. The translation of this DNA and the TCRdb protein of a much larger clone differ at residue 8, probably owing to a read error; the protein shown here is translated from the DNA. The chain is built from TRGV9 and TRGJP1. The J gene was missing in TCRdb and was found by matching the end of the DNA to germline. Per germline, CDR1 GITISATS and CDR2 ISYDGTV (reference sequence). J gave up 15 bases and V 3 bases, and 7 bases lay outside the gene matches. The CDR3 totals 11 residues. The CDR3 DNA reads as TGTGCCTTGTGGGAGACAGGGCTCAAGATATTT. Its translation is CALWETGLKIF.

The sample holds a few counts of this clone. The protein given by TCRdb reflects a much larger clone and differs at residue 3 from this DNA's translation, likely from a read error; the protein shown is the DNA's translation. The chain uses TRGV5 and TRGJP. TCRdb leaves out the J gene; it was filled in here by matching the DNA to germline. The CDR3 totals 17 residues. Germline V CDR1 and CDR2: VINAFY, YDVSNSKD. This CDR3 reads CAAWDRSGGLGKKIKVF. DNA for the CDR3: TGTGCCGCCTGGGACAGGTCGGGGGGGTTGGGCAAAAAAATCAAGGTATTT.

There are many counts of this clone. A single base is all that separates this from a far larger clone, so a read error is likely. Different DNA sequences within this sample yield the same CDR3. CDR3 DNA: TGTGCCTTGTGGGAGGCCCACCCTTATTATAAAAAACTCTTT. It translates to CALWEAHPYYKKLF. V gene TRGV9 was called; the J gene was not. CDR1 GITISATS and CDR2 ISYDGTV come from the germline V gene (reference sequence). CDR3 length: 14 amino acids.

This clone was observed a few times. The protein recorded in TCRdb matches a much larger clone and deviates from this DNA's translation at residue 7, suggesting a read error; the protein here is obtained by translating the DNA. Other DNA sequences from this sample encode an identical CDR3 as well. This chain links TRGV9 with TRGJ1 or TRGJ2. TCRdb lists no J gene, so it was determined here by aligning the DNA to germline. J gave up 7 bases and V 0 bases, and 6 bases lay outside the gene matches. The CDR3 extends over 13 amino acids. In germline, CDR1 is GITISATS, CDR2 ISYDGTV (reference sequence). For the CDR3, the DNA is TGTGCCTTGTGGGAGGTGCGAAGATATAAGAAACTCTTT. It is translated as CALWEVRRYKKLF.

A remark on this clone: A far larger clone is one base from this, pointing to a likely read error. This specimen includes other DNA sequences encoding the same CDR3. The rearrangement links TRGV5 to TRGJ1 or TRGJ2. Matching the DNA to germline supplied the J gene, which TCRdb does not give. This CDR3 has 15 amino acids. Trimming took 0 bases from V and 0 from J; bases not matched to a gene: 5. CDR1 and CDR2 (germline): VINAFY, YDVSNSKD. The CDR3 DNA reads TGTGCCACCTGGGACAGGAAGTCGAATTATTATAAGAAACTCTTT. It specifies CATWDRKSNYYKKLF.